Listed below are T cell receptor beta chains from one sample, sequenced in a study of blood T cell repertoires in COVID-19. Libraries were prepared by immunoSEQ multiplex PCR; TCRdb keeps only in-frame clonotypes and omits some of them. The sample has 120,000 or so clones, approximately 85% seen once; the top ten hold roughly 17%. The sample was peripheral blood. The receptors shown here come from a man under 40 with COVID-19, enrolled during active disease. The CDR3 runs from the conserved cysteine through the conserved F or W. D genes are given only for firm matches. Clone size appears in some rows only: once, few, many, or a class for an expanded clone.

v_call	clone_size	d_call	j_call	cdr3_nt	cdr3_aa
TRBV19	.	TRBD1	TRBJ1-1	TGTGCCAGTAGTCACCAGGGGGTGACTGAAGCTTTCTTT	CASSHQGVTEAFF
TRBV6-1	.	TRBD1	TRBJ1-2	TGTGCCAGCAGTGAGACTACAGGGGAGGGCTACACCTTC	CASSETTGEGYTF
TRBV11-3	once	TRBD2	TRBJ2-5	TGTGCCAGCAGCCCCTTTCGGGAGACTAGCGGGAGTTCAGAGACCCAGTACTTC	CASSPFRETSGSSETQYF
TRBV6-5	.	TRBD1	TRBJ1-5	TGTGCCAGCAGTTACAGGACAGGGGTGCAGCCCCAGCATTTT	CASSYRTGVQPQHF
TRBV6-5	.	TRBD1	TRBJ1-2	TGTGCCAGCAGTTACCACGACAGGGGATATGGCTACACCTTC	CASSYHDRGYGYTF
TRBV27	.	TRBD1	TRBJ2-7	TGTGCCAGCAGTTTATCGGATTGGACAGGGAGCGGCGAGCAGTACTTC	CASSLSDWTGSGEQYF
TRBV30	once	TRBD1	TRBJ1-2	TGTGCCTGGAGTAACATAAACCGGGACAGTCATGGCTACACCTTC	CAWSNINRDSHGYTF
TRBV21-1	.	.	TRBJ2-7	TGTGCCAGCAGCCCTAGGGGGCTTTTTTGCGGGATAATATGGCAGTACTTC	CASSPRGLFCGIIWQYF
TRBV5-6	.	TRBD1	TRBJ1-2	TGTGCCAGCAGCCAGGGGACAGGGTGGGTCGATGGCTACACCTTC	CASSQGTGWVDGYTF
TRBV28	.	TRBD1	TRBJ1-2	TGTGCCAGCAGTCCGACAGGGGACACCTGGGATGGCTACACCTTC	CASSPTGDTWDGYTF
TRBV7-2	.	TRBD2	TRBJ2-3	TGTGCCAGCAGCTCTAGGCCTTTTAGCGTGCGGGAGACAGATACGCAGTATTTT	CASSSRPFSVRETDTQYF
TRBV27	.	TRBD2	TRBJ2-3	TGTGCCAGCAGTTCCCTTCGGGGGGGCACAGATACGCAGTATTTT	CASSSLRGGTDTQYF
TRBV6-5	.	.	TRBJ1-1	TGTGCCAGCAGTTACTCCCCAGGACAAATGAACACTGAAGCTTTCTTT	CASSYSPGQMNTEAFF
TRBV3-1/TRBV3-2	.	TRBD1	TRBJ2-5	TGTGCCAGCAGCCGCCGCAGGCAGGGGGCAAAAGAGACCCAGTACTTC	CASSRRRQGAKETQYF
TRBV4-1	.	TRBD1	TRBJ1-5	TGCGCCAGCAGCCAAGGAAGAGGCCGGGACAGGGGTGATCAGCCCCAGCATTTT	CASSQGRGRDRGDQPQHF
TRBV4-1	.	.	TRBJ2-1	TGCGCCAGCAGCCGATCTACCGGGACAAACAACAATGAGCAGTTCTTC	CASSRSTGTNNNEQFF
TRBV7-9	.	TRBD1	TRBJ2-5	TGTGCCAGCAGCTTAATAGGGGGCGAAGAGACCCAGTACTTC	CASSLIGGEETQYF
TRBV5-1	.	TRBD2	TRBJ2-1	TGCGCCAGCAGCTCGGGACTAGCGGGACCAAGCTCCTACAATGAGCAGTTCTTC	CASSSGLAGPSSYNEQFF
TRBV9	few	TRBD1	TRBJ2-3	TGTGCCAGCAGCCCAAGGGACAGGGCAACAGATACGCAGTATTTT	CASSPRDRATDTQYF
TRBV19	.	.	TRBJ1-4	TGTGCCAGTAGTCCTACCCTGAGAGAAAAACTGTTTTTT	CASSPTLREKLFF
TRBV7-2	.	TRBD2	TRBJ2-5	TGTGCCAGCAGCCCCGTAATAGCGGGGGGGCAAGAGACCCAGTACTTC	CASSPVIAGGQETQYF
TRBV11-2	few	.	TRBJ2-2	TGTGCCAGCAGCCCCCGACTAGGATTCGGGGAGCTGTTTTTT	CASSPRLGFGELFF
TRBV29-1	.	.	TRBJ2-1	TGCAGCGTTGAAAAGCTTTCTCCTGTACAGTTCTTC	CSVEKLSPVQFF
TRBV19	.	TRBD1	TRBJ1-1	TGTGCCAGTAGGACCGGGACAGGGGGCGGGAACACTGAAGCTTTCTTT	CASRTGTGGGNTEAFF
TRBV6-1	few	.	TRBJ1-3	TGTGCCAGCAGTGAATGGAGGGGTGGAAACACCATATATTTT	CASSEWRGGNTIYF
TRBV2	.	TRBD1	TRBJ2-1	TGTGCCAGCGCACCATACAGGGGGCAGCGGGGTGAGCAGTTCTTC	CASAPYRGQRGEQFF
TRBV6-5	.	.	TRBJ1-6	TGTGCCAGCACCCCAGGGGAAGAAAATTCACCCCTCCACTTT	CASTPGEENSPLHF
TRBV28	few	TRBD1	TRBJ2-7	TGTGCCAGCAGCCGTGGGGACAGCTACGAGCAGTACTTC	CASSRGDSYEQYF
TRBV10-1	.	.	TRBJ2-7	TGCGCCAGCGAAGCGTGGGAGAAGTTGAACAACGAGCAGTACTTC	CASEAWEKLNNEQYF
TRBV15	.	.	TRBJ1-6	TGTGCCACCAGCAGAGATAAAGTGGGCAGCTCTCATTCACCCCTCCACTTT	CATSRDKVGSSHSPLHF
TRBV6-4	few	TRBD1	TRBJ2-2	TGTGCCAGCAGTGGACAGGGGGACACCGGGGAGCTGTTTTTT	CASSGQGDTGELFF
TRBV10-3	.	TRBD2	TRBJ2-5	TGTGCCATCAGTGAGATGGGACTAGCGGAAGAGACCCAGTACTTC	CAISEMGLAEETQYF
TRBV5-1	.	TRBD2	TRBJ2-7	TGCGCCAGCACCCGAGGGGACTACGACGAGCAGTACTTC	CASTRGDYDEQYF
TRBV4-2	.	TRBD1	TRBJ2-1	TGTGCCAGCAGCGGGCGAGGGACAGGGACTATGCATGAGCAGTTCTTC	CASSGRGTGTMHEQFF
TRBV11-3	.	TRBD1	TRBJ2-5	TGTGCCAGCAGCTTAGCCCTGGACAGGGAAGAGACCCAGTACTTC	CASSLALDREETQYF
TRBV7-3	once	TRBD1	TRBJ2-1	TGTGCCAGCAGCCCAGGGGGCGCCGCCTACAATGAGCAGTTCTTC	CASSPGGAAYNEQFF